This T cell receptor (beta chain) is from a study of blood T cell repertoires in COVID-19. The assay was immunoSEQ multiplex PCR, and TCRdb's table has in-frame clones only and misses some. The sample has approximately 220,000 clones, about 87% seen once. The V end lost 3 bases, the J end lost 2 bases, and 11 bases lay between the germline ends. CDR1 SGHRS and CDR2 YFSETQ come from the germline V gene. The CDR3 length is 14 residues. Sequencing was carried out using PBMCs or T cells enriched from blood (not recorded which). The chain links TRBV5-1 to TRBJ2-5, with D possibly matching TRBD2 (6 bases). The sequence derives from a woman in her twenties or thirties who had recovered from COVID-19. The CDR3 DNA reads as TGCGCCAGCAGCTCCCGGACTAATCAAGAGACCCAGTACTTC. This translates into CASSSRTNQETQYF.